Below are 24 T cell receptor beta chains sequenced from a single sample in a study of cytomegalovirus exposure and HLA in healthy donors. PCR employed 60 Vbeta and 13 Jbeta primers. Method: immunoSEQ multiplex PCR; TCRdb's copy keeps in-frame clones and lacks some. The sample carries roughly 100,000 clones, around 86% recorded once. Sequenced sample: PBMCs. The receptors here all came from a female donor in good health and CMV-seropositive.

The rearrangement uses TRBV19 and TRBJ1-2; 7 nucleotides agree with TRBD1. Germline V gene sequence: CDR1 LNHDA, CDR2 SQIVND (reference sequence). The CDR3 covers 14 residues. Trimming cost V 1 base and J 5 bases; bases outside gene matches: 4. CDR3 DNA sequence: TGTGCCAGTAGTATAGGGACAGGAGATTATGGCTACACCTTC. Translated: CASSIGTGDYGYTF.

The chain employs TRBV19 and TRBJ2-2; TRBD1 agrees at 7 bases. The V and J ends lost 8 bases and 1 base, in that order; junction bases with no gene match: 4. CDR1 is LNHDA and CDR2 is SQIVND in the germline V gene (reference sequence). The CDR3 runs to 14 residues. For the CDR3, the DNA is TGTGCCAGTTCCGGGACAGAGAACACCGGGGAGCTGTTTTTT. Translating it yields CASSGTENTGELFF.

J is TRBJ2-7 and V is TRBV13; 7 positions agree with TRBD2. The ends lost 0 bases at V and 2 bases at J; junction bases unmatched: 7. Germline V lookup: CDR1 PRHDT, CDR2 FYEKMQ (reference sequence). The CDR3 totals 16 residues. CDR3 sequence reads: CASSLGSSSGAYEQYF. CDR3 sequence (DNA): TGTGCCAGCAGCTTAGGCTCATCTAGCGGAGCCTACGAGCAGTACTTC.

The V call is TRBV5-1, the J call TRBJ1-1, with TRBD1 matching over 8 bases. With V trimmed by 4 bases and J by 2 bases, 4 bases remained unmatched. Per germline, CDR1 SGHRS and CDR2 YFSETQ. The CDR3 consists of 14 residues. The CDR3 sequence is CASSLDRDNTEAFF. The CDR3 DNA reads TGCGCCAGCAGCCTGGACAGGGATAACACTGAAGCTTTCTTT.

This clone was detected only once. The V gene is TRBV27, the J gene TRBJ1-1, with TRBD1 as a possible D gene (6 bases). CDR1 MNHEY and CDR2 SMNVEV come from the germline V gene (reference sequence). V was clipped by 5 bases and J by 4 bases, with 17 bases between them. The CDR3 sequence is 15 residues long. CDR3 protein: CASSPLGQLSTEAFF. CDR3 DNA sequence: TGTGCCAGCAGTCCGCTCGGACAGTTGAGCACTGAAGCTTTCTTT.

This clone occurred once. The chain uses TRBV5-1 and TRBJ1-1; possibly TRBD1 for D (5 bases). Trimming took off 0 bases at V and 1 base at J, with 7 bases between the two ends. CDR3 length equals 14 residues. Germline assignment: CDR1 SGHRS and CDR2 YFSETQ. The CDR3 spells CASSLDQGNTEAFF. In DNA, the CDR3 is TGCGCCAGCAGCTTGGATCAGGGGAACACTGAAGCTTTCTTT.

The genes are TRBV5-4 and TRBJ2-2, with 11 bases identical to TRBD2. Germline V gene data show CDR1 as SGHNT and CDR2 as YYREEE (reference sequence). This CDR3 region has 16 residues. The V and J ends lost 4 bases and 6 bases, in that order; junction bases with no gene match: 8. Written as DNA, the CDR3 is TGTGCCAGCAGCGACCTGACTAGCGGGAAGGCCGGGGAGCTGTTTTTT. This codes for CASSDLTSGKAGELFF.

This clone was detected once. The V gene is TRBV11-2, the J gene TRBJ2-7; D not certain. Germline V CDR1 and CDR2: SGHAT, FQNNGV. The CDR3 is made up of 13 amino acids. The ends were cut back, 2 bases at V and 6 bases at J, with 11 bases in the middle. The CDR3 region has the DNA TGTGCCAGCAGCTTACCAGCGCTACCCGAGCAGTACTTC. The encoded protein is CASSLPALPEQYF.

The chain links TRBV6-5 to TRBJ2-2; the match to TRBD2 covers 9 bases. The CDR3 runs 15 residues. CDR1 MNHEY and CDR2 SVGAGI come from the germline V gene. The trim removed 6 bases at V and 4 bases at J, leaving 6 bases unmatched. The CDR3 region is CASSPGTSSTGELFF. CDR3 coding DNA: TGTGCCAGCAGCCCCGGGACTAGCAGCACCGGGGAGCTGTTTTTT.

The chain employs TRBV19 and TRBJ2-7; maybe TRBD1 (6 bases). The CDR3 extends over 13 amino acids. In germline, CDR1 is LNHDA, CDR2 SQIVND (reference sequence). Trimming cost V 6 bases and J 2 bases, with 11 bases left between them. The CDR3 here is CASSSGHPYEQYF. DNA for the CDR3: TGTGCCAGTAGCTCGGGACACCCCTACGAGCAGTACTTC. Filled out from reference TRBV19 and TRBJ2-7, the complete variable domain reads DGGITQSPKYLFRKEGQNVTLSCEQNLNHDAMYWYRQDPGQGLRLIYYSQIVNDFQKGDIAEGYSVSREKKESFPLTVTSAQKNPTAFYLCASSSGHPYEQYFGPGTRLTVT.

In its sample, this clone was seen once. V usage is TRBV5-5 and J usage is TRBJ2-7; the D gene is possibly TRBD1 (6 bases). Germline CDR1 reads SGHKS; CDR2 reads YYEKEE (reference sequence). This CDR3 spans 16 amino acids. V dropped 0 bases and J dropped 0 bases, with 13 bases sitting between them. The CDR3 DNA reads as TGTGCCAGCAGCTTGGGTCCGACAGGCACCTCCTACGAGCAGTACTTC. Its protein is CASSLGPTGTSYEQYF.

This chain uses TRBV5-1 with TRBJ2-3, with 8 bases fitting TRBD2. The CDR3 is made up of 15 amino acids. Germline values: CDR1 SGHRS, CDR2 YFSETQ. After removal of 4 bases from V and 2 bases from J, the junction contained 6 bases not matched to a gene. The CDR3 protein is CASSREGGYTDTQYF. The CDR3 coding sequence is TGCGCCAGCAGCCGGGAGGGCGGATACACAGATACGCAGTATTTT.

The V and J genes are TRBV15 and TRBJ2-3; no clear D gene. V was cut by 0 bases and J by 6 bases, with 4 bases left in between. The CDR3 spans 12 residues. In germline, CDR1 is LNHNV, CDR2 YYDKDF (reference sequence). CDR3: CATSRDRDTQYF. The CDR3, as DNA: TGTGCCACCAGCAGAGATCGTGATACGCAGTATTTT. Using reference TRBV15 and TRBJ2-3 for the parts outside the CDR3, the full variable domain is DAMVIQNPRYQVTQFGKPVTLSCSQTLNHNVMYWYQQKSSQAPKLLFHYYDKDFNNEADTPDNFQSRRPNTSFCFLDIRSPGLGDTAMYLCATSRDRDTQYFGPGTRLTVL.

V is TRBV28 and J is TRBJ1-1, with 9 nucleotides matching TRBD1. Germline V gene sequence: CDR1 MDHEN, CDR2 SYDVKM. After removal of 3 bases from V and 6 bases from J, the junction contained 11 bases not matched to a gene. This CDR3 region has 16 residues. CDR3 amino acids: CASSFPMGTGSPEAFF. The CDR3 DNA is TGTGCCAGCAGTTTCCCCATGGGGACAGGGAGCCCTGAAGCTTTCTTT. Based on the CDR3 plus reference TRBV28 and TRBJ1-1, the full variable domain is DVKVTQSSRYLVKRTGEKVFLECVQDMDHENMFWYRQDPGLGLRLIYFSYDVKMKEKGDIPEGYSVSREKKERFSLILESASTNQTSMYLCASSFPMGTGSPEAFFGQGTRLTVV.

J is TRBJ2-5 and V is TRBV15; D not resolved. The length of the CDR3 is 15 residues. Germline lookup yields CDR1 LNHNV and CDR2 YYDKDF (reference sequence). Trimming left V 3 bases short and J 1 base short, with 12 bases between. The chain's CDR3 is CATSSGLGLQETQYF. CDR3 nucleotides: TGTGCCACCAGCAGTGGCCTAGGCCTCCAAGAGACCCAGTACTTC.

The DNA of the CDR3 is TGCGCCAGCAGCCCAGACATGCAGGCGAGCTCCTATAATTCACCCCTCCACTTT. Its translation: CASSPDMQASSYNSPLHF. This chain uses TRBV5-1 with TRBJ1-6; no clear D. The CDR3 has 18 residues. Per the germline V gene, CDR1 is SGHRS and CDR2 is YFSETQ. V gave up 4 bases and J gave up 0 bases, with 17 bases separating them.

Worth noting for this clone: Germline is not matched at one junction end, which may reflect a read error. The rearrangement uses TRBV2 and TRBJ2-7; 13 positions match TRBD2. The length of the CDR3 is 13 residues. Germline CDR1 SNHLY, CDR2 FYNNEI. DNA for the CDR3: TGTGCCAGCAGGGAAGGACTAGCGGGAGCCCAGTACTTC. As protein: CASREGLAGAQYF.

V gene TRBV5-1 combines with J gene TRBJ1-5; 10 bases are a match to TRBD1. CDR1 SGHRS and CDR2 YFSETQ come from the germline V gene. Trimming cost V 4 bases and J 0 bases; bases outside gene matches: 7. This CDR3 has 17 amino acids. The CDR3 reads CASSIGTGDVSNQPQHF. The DNA of the CDR3 is TGCGCCAGCAGCATAGGGACAGGGGACGTTAGCAATCAGCCCCAGCATTTT.

The rearrangement links TRBV6-5 to TRBJ2-1, with 8 bases that match TRBD1. Germline V gene lookup returns CDR1 MNHEY and CDR2 SVGAGI. This CDR3 comprises 13 residues. J gave up 7 bases and V 6 bases, and 5 bases lay outside the gene matches. The CDR3 is CASRPTGENEQFF. The CDR3 DNA sequence: TGTGCCAGCAGACCGACAGGGGAGAATGAGCAGTTCTTC.

The CDR3 DNA reads TGTGCCAGTAGACATACGGGGACAGCCGGAAGCTATGGCTACACCTTC. It encodes CASRHTGTAGSYGYTF. The chain combines TRBV19 with TRBJ1-2, with 7 bases lining up with TRBD1. This CDR3 contains 16 residues. The V gene end was trimmed by 6 bases and the J gene end by 4 bases; junction bases not matched to a gene: 14. In germline, CDR1 is LNHDA, CDR2 SQIVND (reference sequence).

The chain recombines TRBV30 with TRBJ2-5; TRBD1 is a possible D gene (6 bases). The end of the DNA is better explained by TRBJ2-7, so the J call may be wrong. The CDR3 length is 12 residues. Germline V gene lookup returns CDR1 GTSNPN and CDR2 SVGIG (reference sequence). The CDR3 spells CAWGQSSYEQYF. CDR3 bases: TGTGCCTGGGGACAGAGCTCCTACGAGCAGTACTTC.

This sequence joins TRBV7-3 and TRBJ2-5; 7 bases map to TRBD1. Germline V gene data show CDR1 as SGHTA and CDR2 as FQGTGA. The CDR3 covers 15 residues. V dropped 5 bases and J dropped 5; count of bases not matched to a gene: 11. The CDR3 sequence is CASSALPGTVETQYF. The CDR3 coding sequence is TGTGCCAGCAGCGCTCTCCCCGGGACAGTCGAGACCCAGTACTTC.

The chain couples TRBV5-4 to TRBJ2-1; 11 bases line up with TRBD2. The germline V gene has CDR1 SGHNT and CDR2 YYREEE (reference sequence). Losses at the gene ends were 0 bases for V and 8 bases for J; bases not matched to a gene: 4. The CDR3 has 15 residues. The CDR3 DNA reads TGTGCCAGCAGCTTGGGGCTAGCGGGGGGTTATGAGCAGTTCTTC. It codes for CASSLGLAGGYEQFF.

In DNA form, the CDR3 reads TGTGCCAGCAGCTTGGTGGCTCCGGGACAGGGATCCTATGAGCAGTTCTTC. Protein product: CASSLVAPGQGSYEQFF. This chain joins TRBV5-5 and TRBJ2-1, with 9 bases that match TRBD1. The CDR3 is made up of 17 amino acids. V was clipped by 0 bases and J by 8 bases; unmatched bases: 12. CDR1 is SGHKS, CDR2 YYEKEE, per germline (reference sequence).